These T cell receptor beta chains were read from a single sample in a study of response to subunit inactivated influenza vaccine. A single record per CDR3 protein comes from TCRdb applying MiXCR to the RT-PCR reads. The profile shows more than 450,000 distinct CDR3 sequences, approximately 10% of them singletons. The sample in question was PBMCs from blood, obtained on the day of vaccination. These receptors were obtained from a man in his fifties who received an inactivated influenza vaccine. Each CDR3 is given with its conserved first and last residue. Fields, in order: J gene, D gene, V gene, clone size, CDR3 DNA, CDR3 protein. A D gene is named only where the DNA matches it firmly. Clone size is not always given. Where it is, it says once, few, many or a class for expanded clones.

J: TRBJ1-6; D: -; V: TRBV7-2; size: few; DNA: TGTGCCAGCAGCTTAGGAGTCCGATCACCCCTCCACTTT; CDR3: CASSLGVRSPLHF
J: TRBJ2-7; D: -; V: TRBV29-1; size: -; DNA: TGCAGCGTTCAACAGGAGACCTACGAGCAGTACTTC; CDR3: CSVQQETYEQYF
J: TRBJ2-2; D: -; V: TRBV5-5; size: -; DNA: TGTGCCAGCAGCAGAATTAGGGATCCCGGGGAGCTGTTTTTT; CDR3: CASSRIRDPGELFF
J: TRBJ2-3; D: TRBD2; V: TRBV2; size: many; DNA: TGTGCCAGCAGTGAAGAGGGTAGCGGGGTTACAGATACGCAGTATTTT; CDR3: CASSEEGSGVTDTQYF
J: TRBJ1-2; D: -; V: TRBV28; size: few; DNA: TGTGCCAGCAGTCCACCTGCCTATGGCTACACCTTC; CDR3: CASSPPAYGYTF
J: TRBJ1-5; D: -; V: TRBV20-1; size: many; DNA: TGCAGTGCTAGGCGGAGCAATCAGCCCCAGCATTTT; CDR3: CSARRSNQPQHF
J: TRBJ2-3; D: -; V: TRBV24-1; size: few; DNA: TGTGCCACCAGTGCTCGTCTAGCGACTAGCACAGATACGCAGTATTTT; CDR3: CATSARLATSTDTQYF
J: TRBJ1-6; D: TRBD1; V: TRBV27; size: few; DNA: TGTGCCAGCAGTTCCGACAGGGCTCGATCACCCCTCCACTTT; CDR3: CASSSDRARSPLHF
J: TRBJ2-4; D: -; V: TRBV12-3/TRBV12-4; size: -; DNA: TGTGCCAGCAGTTTAATAGCTGGTTTCGAGGAGCAGTACTTC; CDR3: CASSLIAGFEEQYF
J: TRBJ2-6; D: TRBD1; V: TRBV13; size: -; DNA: TGTGCCAGCAGCCCCCGGACAGGAGGGGCCAACGTCCTGACTTTC; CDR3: CASSPRTGGANVLTF
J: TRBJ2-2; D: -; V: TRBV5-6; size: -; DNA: TGTGCCAGCAGCTTGGTTTACATTAGCACCGGGGAGCTGTTTTTT; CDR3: CASSLVYISTGELFF
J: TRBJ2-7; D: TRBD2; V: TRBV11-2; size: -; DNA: TGTGCCAGCAGCCCCTTGACTAGCGGGGGACCCTACGAGCAGTACTTC; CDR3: CASSPLTSGGPYEQYF
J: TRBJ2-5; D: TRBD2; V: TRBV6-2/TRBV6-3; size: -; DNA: TGTGCCAGCAAGAATAGCGGGGGGGCGGAGACCCAGTACTTC; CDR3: CASKNSGGAETQYF
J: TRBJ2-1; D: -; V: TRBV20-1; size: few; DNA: TGCAGTGCCCCCAGAGGACAGTATGGTGAGCAGTTCTTC; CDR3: CSAPRGQYGEQFF
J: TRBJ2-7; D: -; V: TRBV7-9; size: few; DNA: TGTGCCAGCAGCTTGGGGACTCCCTTACAGTACTTC; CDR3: CASSLGTPLQYF
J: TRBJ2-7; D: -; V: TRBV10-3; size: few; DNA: TGTGCCATCAGTGAGTCTGTTGGAAAGGGGAGCTCCTACGAGCAGTACTTC; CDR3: CAISESVGKGSSYEQYF
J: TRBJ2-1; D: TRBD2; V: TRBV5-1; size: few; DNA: TGCGCCAGCAGCCCCGGGGGGGGGTACAATGAGCAGTTCTTC; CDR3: CASSPGGGYNEQFF
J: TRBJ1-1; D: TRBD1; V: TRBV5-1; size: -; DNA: TGCGCCAGCAGCTCCGGGACAGAGGTGGCTGAAGCTTTCTTT; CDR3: CASSSGTEVAEAFF
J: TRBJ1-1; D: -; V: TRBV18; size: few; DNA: TGTGCCAGCTCACTCCAGAATATGAACACTGAAGCTTTCTTT; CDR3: CASSLQNMNTEAFF
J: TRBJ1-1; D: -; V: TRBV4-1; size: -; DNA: TGCGCCAGCAGCCAAGGGATAAGTTCCCTGAACACTGAAGCTTTCTTT; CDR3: CASSQGISSLNTEAFF
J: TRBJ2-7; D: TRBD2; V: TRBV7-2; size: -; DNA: TGTGCCAGCAGCTTATCGGGGGGTTTCTCCTACGAGCAGTACTTC; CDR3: CASSLSGGFSYEQYF
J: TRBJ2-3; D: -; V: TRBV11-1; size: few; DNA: TGTGCCAGCAGCGGGACCATTCTAGATACCCGCTACACAGATACGCAGTATTTT; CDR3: CASSGTILDTRYTDTQYF
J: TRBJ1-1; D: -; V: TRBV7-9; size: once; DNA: TGTGCCAGCAGCTTACCCCTAGTAGCTTTCTTT; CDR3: CASSLPLVAFF
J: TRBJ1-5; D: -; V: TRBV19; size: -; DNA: TGTGCCAGTAGTATCAACAGTCGGCATAGCAATCAGCCCCAGCATTTT; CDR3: CASSINSRHSNQPQHF
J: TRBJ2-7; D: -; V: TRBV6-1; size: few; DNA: TGTGCCAGCAGTGAGGTCCTAGCTTCTTCCTACGAGCAGTACTTC; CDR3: CASSEVLASSYEQYF
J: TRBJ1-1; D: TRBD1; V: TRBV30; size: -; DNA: TGTGCCTCAACCGGGACAGGGGCAATAAACACTGAAGCTTTCTTT; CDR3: CASTGTGAINTEAFF
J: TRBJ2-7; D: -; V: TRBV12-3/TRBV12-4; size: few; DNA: TGTGCCAGCAGTTCAACGGGGGACTCCCCCGAGCAGTACTTC; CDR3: CASSSTGDSPEQYF
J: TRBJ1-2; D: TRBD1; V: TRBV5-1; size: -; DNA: TGCGCCAGCAGCTTGCTACAGGGGGAAAATGGCTACACCTTC; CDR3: CASSLLQGENGYTF
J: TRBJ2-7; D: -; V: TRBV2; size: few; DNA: TGTGCCAGCAGCGACCCGGGACAAAATTACGAGCAGTACTTC; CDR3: CASSDPGQNYEQYF
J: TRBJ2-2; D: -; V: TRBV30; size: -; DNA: TGTGTCTGGGGCCGGTTCGGAGGGGAGCTGTTTTTT; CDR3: CVWGRFGGELFF
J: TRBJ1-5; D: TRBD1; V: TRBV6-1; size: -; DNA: TGTGCCACCGGGACAGCGAGGTATAGCAATCAGCCCCAGCATTTT; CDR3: CATGTARYSNQPQHF
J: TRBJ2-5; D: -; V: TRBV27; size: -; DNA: TGTGCCAGCAGTCCCGGGGGACGGGTAGGAGAGACCCAGTACTTC; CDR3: CASSPGGRVGETQYF
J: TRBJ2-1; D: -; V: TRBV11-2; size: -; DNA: TGTGCCAGCAGCTTAGCGGGGCATGGCCTCAATGAGCAGTTCTTC; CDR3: CASSLAGHGLNEQFF
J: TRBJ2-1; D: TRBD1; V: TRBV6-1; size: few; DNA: TGTGCCAGCAACGCCCTAGGGGGCAGAGGTCTCAATGAGCAGTTCTTC; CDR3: CASNALGGRGLNEQFF
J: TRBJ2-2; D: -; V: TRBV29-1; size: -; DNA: TGCAGCGTTGAATCTAACACCGGGGAGCTGTTTTTT; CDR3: CSVESNTGELFF
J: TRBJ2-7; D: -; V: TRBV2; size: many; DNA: TGTGCCAGCAGTTTGGGCAGAACCTACGAGCAGTACTTC; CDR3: CASSLGRTYEQYF